A single sample is the source of the 9 T cell receptor beta chains below, sequenced in a study of molecular identifiers for immune sequencing clone quantification. TCRdb used MiXCR to reprocess the PCR reads, holding one entry per CDR3 protein. The table lists about 89,000 distinct CDR3 sequences, around 20% of them singletons. Material for sequencing was naive CD8+ T cells from blood, with Jurkat cell RNA spiked in. Regarding subset: FACS-sorted CD8+CD4-CCR7+CD45RA+ naive T cells. These receptors all come from a human donor in good health. Some libraries in this study had Jurkat cell RNA spiked in.

At least ten counts were recorded for this clonotype. V and J are TRBV27 and TRBJ2-6, with D unresolved. This CDR3 has 14 amino acids. V lost 6 bases and J lost 0, with 6 bases in between. From germline, CDR1 is MNHEY and CDR2 SMNVEV (reference sequence). CDR3 nucleotides: TGTGCCAGCAGACACAACTCTGGGGCCAACGTCCTGACTTTC. Amino acid sequence: CASRHNSGANVLTF.

This clonotype was counted many times. The genes are TRBV25-1 and TRBJ2-7, with no clear D. Germline assignment: CDR1 MGHDK and CDR2 SYGVNS. The CDR3 totals 12 residues. V was trimmed by 8 bases and J by 4 bases, leaving 12 bases between them. The CDR3 loop reads CASGRTAYEQYF. The CDR3 coding sequence is TGTGCCAGCGGACGGACGGCGTACGAGCAGTACTTC.

In regard to this clonotype: This may stem from a read error, because a much larger clone lies one nucleotide away. This chain uses TRBV19 with TRBJ1-6, with 8 bases that match TRBD1. CDR1 and CDR2 from the germline V gene are LNHDA and SQIVND (reference sequence). This CDR3 spans 15 amino acids. The CDR3, as DNA: TGTGCCGGTAGCCTGACAGGGGCCTATAATTCACCCCTCCACTTT. Protein sequence: CAGSLTGAYNSPLHF. The full variable domain, its missing parts supplied by reference TRBV19 and TRBJ1-6, is DGGITQSPKYLFRKEGQNVTLSCEQNLNHDAMYWYRQDPGQGLRLIYYSQIVNDFQKGDIAEGYSVSREKKESFPLTVTSAQKNPTAFYLCAGSLTGAYNSPLHFGNGTRLTVT.

This clonotype has ten or more counts. The chain joins TRBV5-4 to TRBJ2-2; no clear D gene. The CDR3 spans 16 residues. Trimming pared 0 bases from V and 5 bases from J, leaving 14 bases between. Germline-derived CDR1 and CDR2 are SGHNT and YYREEE (reference sequence). CDR3 region: CASSLATKTLTGELFF. The CDR3 nucleotides read TGTGCCAGCAGCTTGGCTACAAAGACACTTACCGGGGAGCTGTTTTTT. Supplemented by reference TRBV5-4 and TRBJ2-2, the full variable domain reads ETGVTQSPTHLIKTRGQQVTLRCSSQSGHNTVSWYQQALGQGPQFIFQYYREEENGRGNFPPRFSGLQFPNYSSELNVNALELDDSALYLCASSLATKTLTGELFFGEGSRLTVL.

This clonotype was counted ten times or more. The rearrangement uses TRBV24-1 and TRBJ2-1, with 7 positions matching TRBD2. Germline values: CDR1 KGHDR, CDR2 SFDVKD. The ends lost 5 bases at V and 4 bases at J; junction bases unmatched: 4. The CDR3 runs to 14 residues. The CDR3 protein is CATSGRREYNEQFF. The CDR3 nucleotides are TGTGCCACCAGTGGGAGGCGGGAGTACAATGAGCAGTTCTTC.

This clonotype was seen repeatedly, ten times or more. The chain has TRBV6-2 or TRBV6-3 and TRBJ2-7; a possible D gene is TRBD2 (7 bases). V was clipped by 8 bases and J by 2 bases, with 16 bases between them. The CDR3 is 14 residues long. The V gene's germline CDR1 is MNHEY and CDR2 SVGEGT. CDR3 protein: CASAGGDKPYEQYF. The CDR3 coding sequence is TGTGCCAGCGCTGGGGGGGACAAACCCTACGAGCAGTACTTC.

This clonotype appeared many times. The gene calls are TRBV12-3 or TRBV12-4 and TRBJ2-3, with 8 bases aligning to TRBD1. Germline trimming cut 6 bases from V and 4 bases from J; bases unmatched to any gene: 3. The CDR3 contains 13 residues. CDR3 sequence reads: CASSPGGSDTQYF. CDR3 coding DNA: TGTGCCAGCAGCCCAGGGGGCTCAGATACGCAGTATTTT.

This clonotype was observed at least ten times. This chain connects TRBV7-6 to TRBJ1-1, with a possible D match to TRBD1 (5 bases). V gave up 5 bases and J gave up 3 bases, with 28 bases separating them. CDR1 is SGHVS and CDR2 is FNYEAQ in the germline V gene. The length of the CDR3 is 19 residues. The CDR3 protein is CASSLNHPSGGGEDTEAFF. The CDR3 DNA sequence: TGTGCCAGCAGCCTTAATCATCCGTCAGGAGGAGGGGAGGACACTGAAGCTTTCTTT.

With regard to this clonotype: Its ends do not fully match the called genes, so a read error is possible. The chain carries TRBV5-6 and TRBJ1-1; possible D gene TRBD1, 5 bases. This CDR3 contains 14 residues. From germline, CDR1 is SGHDT and CDR2 YYEEEE. The CDR3 reads CDSSLEQANTEAFF. CDR3 DNA: TGTGACAGCAGCTTGGAACAGGCGAACACTGAAGCTTTCTTT.